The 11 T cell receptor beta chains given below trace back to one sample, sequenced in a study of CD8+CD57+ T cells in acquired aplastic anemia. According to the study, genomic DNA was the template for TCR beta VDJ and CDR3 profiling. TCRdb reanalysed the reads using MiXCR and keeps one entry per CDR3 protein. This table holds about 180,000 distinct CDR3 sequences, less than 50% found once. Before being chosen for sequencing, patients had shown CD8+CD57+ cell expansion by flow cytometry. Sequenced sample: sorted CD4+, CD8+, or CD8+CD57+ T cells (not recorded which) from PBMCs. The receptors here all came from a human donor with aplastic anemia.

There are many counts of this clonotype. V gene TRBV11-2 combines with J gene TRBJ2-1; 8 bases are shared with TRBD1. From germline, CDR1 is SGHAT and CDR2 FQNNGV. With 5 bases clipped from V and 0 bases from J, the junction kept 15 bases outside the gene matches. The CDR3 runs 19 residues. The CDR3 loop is CASSRLTGVSSSSYNEQFF. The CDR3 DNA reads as TGTGCCAGCAGCCGATTGACAGGGGTTTCCTCTAGCTCCTACAATGAGCAGTTCTTC.

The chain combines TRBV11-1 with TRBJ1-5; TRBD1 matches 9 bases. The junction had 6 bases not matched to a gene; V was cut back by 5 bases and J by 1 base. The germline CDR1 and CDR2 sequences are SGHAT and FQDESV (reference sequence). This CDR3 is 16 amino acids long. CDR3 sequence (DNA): TGTGCCAGCAGCACGGGACAGGGACGAAGCAATCAGCCCCAGCATTTT. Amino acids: CASSTGQGRSNQPQHF.

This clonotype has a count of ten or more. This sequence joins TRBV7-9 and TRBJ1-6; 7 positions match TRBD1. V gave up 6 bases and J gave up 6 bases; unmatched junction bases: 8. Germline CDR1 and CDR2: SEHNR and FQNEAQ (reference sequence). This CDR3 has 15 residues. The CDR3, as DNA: TGTGCCAGCAGGGGGGGGACAGACACTAATTCACCCCTCCACTTT. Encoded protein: CASRGGTDTNSPLHF.

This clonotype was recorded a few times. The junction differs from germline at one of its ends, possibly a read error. Written as DNA, the CDR3 is TGTGCCATCAGTGATCGACGGGGATCCCTGAACACTGAAGCTTTCTTT. It yields the protein CAISDRRGSLNTEAFF. The V gene is TRBV2, the J gene TRBJ1-1; D call uncertain. This CDR3 region has 16 residues. Germline V gene sequence: CDR1 SNHLY, CDR2 FYNNEI.

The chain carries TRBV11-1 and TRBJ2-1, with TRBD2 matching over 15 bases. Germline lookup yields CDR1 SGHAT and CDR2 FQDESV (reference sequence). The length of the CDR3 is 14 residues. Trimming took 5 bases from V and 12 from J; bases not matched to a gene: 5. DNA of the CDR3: TGTGCCAGCAGCCCTAGGACTAGCGGGGGGGGGCAGTTCTTC. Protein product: CASSPRTSGGGQFF.

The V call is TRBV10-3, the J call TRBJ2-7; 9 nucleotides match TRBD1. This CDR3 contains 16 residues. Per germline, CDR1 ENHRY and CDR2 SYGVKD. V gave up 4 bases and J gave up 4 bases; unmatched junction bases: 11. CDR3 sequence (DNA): TGTGCCATCAGTGCTACCGGGACAGGGCTGGGTTACGAGCAGTACTTC. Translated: CAISATGTGLGYEQYF.

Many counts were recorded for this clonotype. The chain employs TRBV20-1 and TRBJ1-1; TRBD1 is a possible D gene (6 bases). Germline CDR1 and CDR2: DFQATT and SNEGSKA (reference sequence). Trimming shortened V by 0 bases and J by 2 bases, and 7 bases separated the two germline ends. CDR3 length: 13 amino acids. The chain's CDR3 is CSARDGGNTEAFF. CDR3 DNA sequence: TGCAGTGCTAGAGATGGGGGCAACACTGAAGCTTTCTTT.

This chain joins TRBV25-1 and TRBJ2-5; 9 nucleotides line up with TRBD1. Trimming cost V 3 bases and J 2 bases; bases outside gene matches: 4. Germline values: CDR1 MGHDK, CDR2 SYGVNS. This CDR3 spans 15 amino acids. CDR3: CASSETGGGQETQYF. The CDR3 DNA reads TGTGCCAGCAGTGAGACAGGGGGAGGGCAAGAGACCCAGTACTTC.

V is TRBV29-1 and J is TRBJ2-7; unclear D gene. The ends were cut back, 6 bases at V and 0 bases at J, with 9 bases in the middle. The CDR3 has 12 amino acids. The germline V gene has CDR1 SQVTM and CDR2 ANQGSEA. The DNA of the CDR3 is TGCAGCGTAAGGAGAAGCTCCTACGAGCAGTACTTC. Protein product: CSVRRSSYEQYF.

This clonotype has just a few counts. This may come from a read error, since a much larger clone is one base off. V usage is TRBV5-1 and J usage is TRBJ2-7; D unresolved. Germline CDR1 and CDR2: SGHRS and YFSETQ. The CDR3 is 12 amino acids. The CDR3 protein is CASSLFSYEQHF. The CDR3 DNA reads TGCGCCAGCAGCTTGTTTTCCTACGAGCAGCACTTC.

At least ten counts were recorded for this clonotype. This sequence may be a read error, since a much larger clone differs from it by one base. Here the CDR3 reads CAISESGVAYGCTF. The CDR3 DNA sequence: TGTGCCATCAGTGAGTCAGGGGTAGCCTATGGCTGCACCTTC. The chain couples TRBV10-3 to TRBJ1-2; a possible D gene is TRBD1 (5 bases). CDR3 length: 14 amino acids. CDR1 ENHRY and CDR2 SYGVKD come from the germline V gene.